The 15 T cell receptor beta chains below were found in one sample sequenced in a study of blood T cell repertoires in COVID-19 (dated by TCRdb to 2020 to 2022). Libraries were built with the immunoSEQ multiplex PCR assay. TCRdb obtained this table from immuneACCESS and retained in-frame rearrangements with V and J assigned. These tables miss some clones; where compared with another copy, unresolved V genes account for less than half of the shortfall, and the remainder is unexplained. The sample yields 39,000 or so clones; 81% were counted once. 35% to 45% of the sample is taken by the ten largest. The sequenced material came from peripheral blood. These receptors originate from a man in his forties or fifties with active or convalescent COVID-19.

The chain uses TRBV29-1 and TRBJ2-3, with 9 bases matching TRBD1. From germline, CDR1 is SQVTM and CDR2 ANQGSEA. Losses at the gene ends were 6 bases for V and 2 bases for J; bases not matched to a gene: 6. The CDR3 has 14 residues. Here the CDR3 DNA reads TGCAGCGTGCTACGGGACAGGGTCACAGATACGCAGTATTTT. Residues: CSVLRDRVTDTQYF.

This chain connects TRBV3-1 (or the pseudogene TRBV3-2) to TRBJ2-1, with 13 nucleotides matching TRBD2. Germline CDR1 reads LGHDT; CDR2 reads YNNKEL (reference sequence). V shed 4 bases and J 0 bases; nucleotides not matched to a gene: 6. The CDR3 sequence is 18 residues long. In DNA, the CDR3 is TGTGCCAGCAGCCCAGGGACTAGCGGGGTCCGCTCCTACAATGAGCAGTTCTTC. Translating gives CASSPGTSGVRSYNEQFF.

The rearrangement joins TRBV19 to TRBJ1-1; 7 nucleotides align to TRBD1. With V trimmed by 6 bases and J by 8 bases, 12 bases remained unmatched. The CDR3 runs to 14 residues. The germline V gene encodes CDR1 LNHDA and CDR2 SQIVND (reference sequence). DNA for the CDR3: TGTGCCAGTAGCACGTACCTGACAGGGTCCGAAGCTTTCTTT. This sequence encodes CASSTYLTGSEAFF.

This clone appeared a few times. This chain connects TRBV5-1 to TRBJ2-3; 9 positions agree with TRBD1. There are 15 residues in the CDR3. V dropped 1 base and J dropped 5; count of bases not matched to a gene: 5. Per the germline V gene, CDR1 is SGHRS and CDR2 is YFSETQ. CDR3 bases: TGCGCCAGCAGCTTGCTACAGGGGGCGAAAGATACGCAGTATTTT. Residues: CASSLLQGAKDTQYF.

This chain connects TRBV4-3 to TRBJ2-7, with 7 nucleotides matching TRBD2. Losses at the gene ends were 4 bases for V and 7 bases for J; bases not matched to a gene: 13. The CDR3 totals 15 residues. Germline-derived CDR1 and CDR2 are LGHNA and YSLEER. The CDR3 here is CASSRDVSSGGEQYF. For the CDR3, the DNA is TGCGCCAGCAGCCGTGACGTGTCCTCGGGGGGTGAGCAGTACTTC.

The rearrangement uses TRBV4-1 and TRBJ2-2; tentative D call: TRBD1 (5 bases). V was pared by 0 bases and J by 9 bases, with 11 bases between. This CDR3 contains 14 residues. The germline V gene has CDR1 MGHRA and CDR2 YSYEKL. CDR3 sequence: CASSQEPRGRELFF. CDR3 coding DNA: TGCGCCAGCAGCCAAGAGCCAAGGGGTCGGGAGCTGTTTTTT.

V and J are TRBV28 and TRBJ1-2, with TRBD1 as a possible D gene (5 bases). Germline values: CDR1 MDHEN, CDR2 SYDVKM. The CDR3 consists of 13 residues. Trimming took 7 bases from V and 3 from J, leaving 12 bases between them. This CDR3 reads CASTVRGYYGYTF. The CDR3 coding sequence is TGTGCCAGCACAGTCCGGGGGTACTATGGCTACACCTTC.

The chain carries TRBV18 and TRBJ2-7; 12 nucleotides agree with TRBD1. CDR1 is KGHSH, CDR2 LQKENI, per germline. V shed 6 bases and J 5 bases; nucleotides not matched to a gene: 8. This CDR3 spans 15 amino acids. CDR3 sequence: CASSPGQGANHEQYF. The CDR3 region has the DNA TGTGCCAGCTCCCCGGGACAGGGGGCGAACCACGAGCAGTACTTC. Variable domain in full (rest from reference TRBV18 and TRBJ2-7): NAGVMQNPRHLVRRRGQEARLRCSPMKGHSHVYWYRQLPEEGLKFMVYLQKENIIDESGMPKERFSAEFPKEGPSILRIQQVVRGDSAAYFCASSPGQGANHEQYFGPGTRLTVT.

CDR3 loop: CASSLNPGGAGSVYEAFF. The CDR3, as DNA: TGTGCCAGCAGCTTAAATCCAGGAGGGGCAGGGAGTGTATATGAAGCTTTCTTT. This chain uses TRBV7-3 with TRBJ1-1, with D possibly matching TRBD1 (5 bases). V gave up 1 base and J gave up 7 bases, with 25 bases separating them. The CDR3 consists of 18 residues. Looked up from germline, CDR1 is SGHTA and CDR2 is FQGTGA.

The chain couples TRBV5-1 to TRBJ1-2; possibly TRBD1 for D (5 bases). Trimming shortened V by 4 bases and J by 0 bases, and 13 bases separated the two germline ends. Germline CDR1 is SGHRS and CDR2 is YFSETQ. The CDR3 runs 15 residues. CDR3 DNA: TGCGCCAGCAGCACCAGACAGAATCCTAACTATGGCTACACCTTC. Protein product: CASSTRQNPNYGYTF.

J is TRBJ2-3 and V is TRBV21-1; the DNA was not compared with TRBD2, the D call given in the table. TRBV21-1 is given as a pseudogene. This CDR3 is 19 amino acids long. In DNA, the CDR3 is TGTGCCAGCAGCAAAGGGCAGACTAGCGGGAGCGGGGGCACAGATACGCAGTATTTT. As protein: CASSKGQTSGSGGTDTQYF.

The gene calls are TRBV7-2 and TRBJ2-3; possibly TRBD1 for D (6 bases). V was clipped by 5 bases and J by 8 bases, with 26 bases between them. Germline assignment: CDR1 SGHTA and CDR2 FQGNSA. This CDR3 region has 17 residues. The CDR3 DNA reads as TGTGCCAGCAGCCTCACACCCTTCGACAGGCGGAGTGGTACGCAGTATTTT. This encodes CASSLTPFDRRSGTQYF.

The chain carries TRBV6-5 and TRBJ2-7; 7 nucleotides align to TRBD2. Trimming at V came to 6 bases and at J to 3 bases, leaving 5 bases not matched to a gene. Germline V gene lookup returns CDR1 MNHEY and CDR2 SVGAGI. The CDR3 is made up of 13 amino acids. CDR3 sequence: CASSLADDYEQYF. The CDR3 DNA reads as TGTGCCAGCAGCCTAGCGGACGACTACGAGCAGTACTTC.

Written as DNA, the CDR3 is TGTGCCAGCAGCTCGACTAGCGGGATGTACGAGCAGTACTTC. Translation: CASSSTSGMYEQYF. The rearrangement joins TRBV7-2 to TRBJ2-7, with 11 nucleotides matching TRBD2. In germline, CDR1 is SGHTA, CDR2 FQGNSA. The V and J ends lost 4 bases and 4 bases, in that order; junction bases with no gene match: 3. The length of the CDR3 is 14 residues.

This clone was seen more than once but under ten times. The rearrangement joins TRBV5-6 to TRBJ1-3; D is possibly TRBD1 (6 bases). V was shortened by 1 base and J by 4 bases, with 12 bases between the two germline ends. This CDR3 comprises 15 residues. In germline, CDR1 is SGHDT, CDR2 YYEEEE. The CDR3 bases are TGTGCCAGCAGCTTGAGACAGGCTGGAGGAAACACCATATATTTT. It is translated as CASSLRQAGGNTIYF. Filled out from reference TRBV5-6 and TRBJ1-3, the complete variable domain reads DAGVTQSPTHLIKTRGQQVTLRCSPKSGHDTVSWYQQALGQGPQFIFQYYEEEERQRGNFPDRFSGHQFPNYSSELNVNALLLGDSALYLCASSLRQAGGNTIYFGEGSWLTVV.